The clone carrying this TCR beta chain was seen more than once but under ten times. Its antigen is currently unknown. In TCRdb, the reads were re-called with MiXCR into one record per CDR3 protein. The data hold 630,000 or so distinct CDR3 sequences, with 20% to 25% observed a single time. CDR3 length: 16 residues. The V end lost 3 bases, the J end lost 4 bases, and 18 bases lay between the germline ends. Germline V gene data show CDR1 as SNHLY and CDR2 as FYNNEI. The source of the sample is a study of T cell repertoires in cytomegalovirus infection. Study information: Indicated by public TCR beta signatures were CMV infection and matching HLA type. Study findings and constraints: Dominating the ex vivo response were HLA-C-restricted CMV-specific TCR beta clonotypes. Adding up the frequency of public TCR beta families identified people who carried CMV plus the relevant HLA.

This chain connects TRBV2 to TRBJ2-5; no clear D. Source material: CD8+ T cells from PBMCs. This TCR derives from a human donor in good health (CMV status not recorded). Some clones in this sample may be carry-over from other donors' samples. As DNA, the CDR3 is TGTGCCAGCAGTGAGGAGCCGGGCCCTACGGGAGAGACCCAGTACTTC. This codes for CASSEEPGPTGETQYF.